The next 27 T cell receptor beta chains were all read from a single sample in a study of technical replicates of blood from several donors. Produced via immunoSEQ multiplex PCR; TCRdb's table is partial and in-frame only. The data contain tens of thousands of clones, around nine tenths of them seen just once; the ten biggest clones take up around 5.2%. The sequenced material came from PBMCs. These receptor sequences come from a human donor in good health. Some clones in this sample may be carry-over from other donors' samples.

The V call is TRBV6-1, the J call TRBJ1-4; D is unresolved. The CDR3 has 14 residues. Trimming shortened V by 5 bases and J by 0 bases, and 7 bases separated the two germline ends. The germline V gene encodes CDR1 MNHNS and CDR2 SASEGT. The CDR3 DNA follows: TGTGCCAGCAGTCCAACATCAACTAATGAAAAACTGTTTTTT. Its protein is CASSPTSTNEKLFF.

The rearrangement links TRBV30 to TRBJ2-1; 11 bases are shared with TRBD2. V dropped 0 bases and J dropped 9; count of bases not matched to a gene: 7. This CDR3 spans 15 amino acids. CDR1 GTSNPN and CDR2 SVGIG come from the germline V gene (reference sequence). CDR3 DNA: TGTGCCTGGAGTGTAGTACTAGCGGGAGTGGGTGAGCAGTTCTTC. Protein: CAWSVVLAGVGEQFF.

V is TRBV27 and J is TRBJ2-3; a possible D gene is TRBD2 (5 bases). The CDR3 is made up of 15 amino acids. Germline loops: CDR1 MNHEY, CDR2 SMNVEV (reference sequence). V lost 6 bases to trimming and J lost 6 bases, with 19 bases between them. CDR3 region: CASSLARPGPDTQYF. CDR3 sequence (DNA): TGTGCCAGCAGCCTAGCCCGGCCCGGGCCGGATACGCAGTATTTT.

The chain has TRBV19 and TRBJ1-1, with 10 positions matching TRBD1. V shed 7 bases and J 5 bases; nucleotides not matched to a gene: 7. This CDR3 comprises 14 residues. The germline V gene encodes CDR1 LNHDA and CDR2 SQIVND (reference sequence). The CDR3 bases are TGTGCCAGTATCACGGGACAGGGGTATACTGAAGCTTTCTTT. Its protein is CASITGQGYTEAFF.

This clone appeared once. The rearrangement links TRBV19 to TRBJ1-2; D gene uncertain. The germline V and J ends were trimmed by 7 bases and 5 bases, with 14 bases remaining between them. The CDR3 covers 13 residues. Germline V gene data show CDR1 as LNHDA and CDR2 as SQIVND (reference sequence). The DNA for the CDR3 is TGTGCCAGTACCCCGGGATCACATTATGGCTACACCTTC. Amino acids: CASTPGSHYGYTF.

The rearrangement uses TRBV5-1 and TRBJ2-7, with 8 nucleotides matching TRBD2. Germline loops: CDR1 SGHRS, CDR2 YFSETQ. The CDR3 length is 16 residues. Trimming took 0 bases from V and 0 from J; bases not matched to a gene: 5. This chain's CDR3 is CASSLDLGTSSYEQYF. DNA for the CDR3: TGCGCCAGCAGCTTGGATTTGGGGACTAGCTCCTACGAGCAGTACTTC.

This CDR3 reads CASSPWGGTTDTQYF. The DNA of the CDR3 is TGTGCCAGCAGCCCTTGGGGCGGGACCACAGATACGCAGTATTTT. The chain employs TRBV11-3 and TRBJ2-3, with D possibly TRBD2 on 6 matching bases. CDR1 is SGHNT, CDR2 YENEEA, per germline. The CDR3 totals 15 residues. The V and J ends lost 5 bases and 2 bases respectively, with 14 bases between them. The entire variable domain, with the rest obtained from reference TRBV11-3 and TRBJ2-3, is as follows: EAGVVQSPRYKIIEKKQPVAFWCNPISGHNTLYWYLQNLGQGPELLIRYENEEAVDDSQLPKDRFSAERLKGVDSTLKIQPAELGDSAVYLCASSPWGGTTDTQYFGPGTRLTVL.

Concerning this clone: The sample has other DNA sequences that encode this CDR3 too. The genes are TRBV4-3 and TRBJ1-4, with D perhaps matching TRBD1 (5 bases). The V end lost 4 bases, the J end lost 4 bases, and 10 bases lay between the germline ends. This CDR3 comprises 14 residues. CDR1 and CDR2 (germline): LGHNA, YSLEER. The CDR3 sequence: CASSPGTVNEKLFF. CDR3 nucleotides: TGCGCCAGCAGCCCCGGGACTGTTAATGAAAAACTGTTTTTT.

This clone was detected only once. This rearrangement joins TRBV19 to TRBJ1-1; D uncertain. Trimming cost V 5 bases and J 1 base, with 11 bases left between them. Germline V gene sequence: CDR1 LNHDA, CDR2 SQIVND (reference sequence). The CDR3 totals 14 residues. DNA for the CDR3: TGTGCCAGTAGTGACGTGGGGAGGAACACTGAAGCTTTCTTT. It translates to CASSDVGRNTEAFF. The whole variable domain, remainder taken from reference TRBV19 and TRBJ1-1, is DGGITQSPKYLFRKEGQNVTLSCEQNLNHDAMYWYRQDPGQGLRLIYYSQIVNDFQKGDIAEGYSVSREKKESFPLTVTSAQKNPTAFYLCASSDVGRNTEAFFGQGTRLTVV.

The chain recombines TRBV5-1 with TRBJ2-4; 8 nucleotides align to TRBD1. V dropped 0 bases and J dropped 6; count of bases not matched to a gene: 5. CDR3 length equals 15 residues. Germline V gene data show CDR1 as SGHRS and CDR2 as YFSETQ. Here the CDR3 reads CASSLESGQANIQYF. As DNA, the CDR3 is TGCGCCAGCAGCTTGGAATCGGGACAGGCAAACATTCAGTACTTC.

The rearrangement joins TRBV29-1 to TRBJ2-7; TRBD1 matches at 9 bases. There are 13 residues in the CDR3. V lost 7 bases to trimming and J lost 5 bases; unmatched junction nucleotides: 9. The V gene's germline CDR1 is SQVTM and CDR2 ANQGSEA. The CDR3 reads CSAQGAVFDEQYF. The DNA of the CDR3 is TGCAGCGCACAGGGGGCTGTATTCGACGAGCAGTACTTC.

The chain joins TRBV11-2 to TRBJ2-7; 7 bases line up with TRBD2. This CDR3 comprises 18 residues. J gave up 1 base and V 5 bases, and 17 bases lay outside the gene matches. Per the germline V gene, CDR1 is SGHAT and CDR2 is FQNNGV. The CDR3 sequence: CASSISVPSGQRSYEQYF. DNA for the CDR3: TGTGCCAGCAGCATCAGCGTGCCTAGCGGCCAACGATCCTACGAGCAGTACTTC.

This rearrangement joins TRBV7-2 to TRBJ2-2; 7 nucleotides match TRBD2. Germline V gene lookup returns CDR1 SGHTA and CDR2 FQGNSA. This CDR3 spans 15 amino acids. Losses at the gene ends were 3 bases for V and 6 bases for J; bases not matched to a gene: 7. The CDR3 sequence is CASSFGLDGSGELFF. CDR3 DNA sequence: TGTGCCAGCAGCTTCGGACTAGACGGATCCGGGGAGCTGTTTTTT.

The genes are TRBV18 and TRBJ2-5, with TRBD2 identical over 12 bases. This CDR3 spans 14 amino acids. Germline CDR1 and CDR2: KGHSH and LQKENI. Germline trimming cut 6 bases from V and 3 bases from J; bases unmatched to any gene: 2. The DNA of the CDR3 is TGTGCCAGCTCGCGACTAGCGGGAGAAGAGACCCAGTACTTC. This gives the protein CASSRLAGEETQYF.

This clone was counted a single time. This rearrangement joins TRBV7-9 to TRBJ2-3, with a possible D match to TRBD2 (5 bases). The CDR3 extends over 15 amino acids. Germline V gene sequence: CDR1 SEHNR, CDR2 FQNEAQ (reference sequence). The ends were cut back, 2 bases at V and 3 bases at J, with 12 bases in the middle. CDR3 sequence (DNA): TGTGCCAGCAGCTTAACTAACCGGGGAACAGATACGCAGTATTTT. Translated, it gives CASSLTNRGTDTQYF.

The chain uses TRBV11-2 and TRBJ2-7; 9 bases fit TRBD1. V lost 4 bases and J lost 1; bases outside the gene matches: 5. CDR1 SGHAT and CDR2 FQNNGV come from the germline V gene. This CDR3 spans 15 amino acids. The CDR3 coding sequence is TGTGCCAGCAGCTCATTACAGGGGGCGTCCTACGAGCAGTACTTC. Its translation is CASSSLQGASYEQYF.

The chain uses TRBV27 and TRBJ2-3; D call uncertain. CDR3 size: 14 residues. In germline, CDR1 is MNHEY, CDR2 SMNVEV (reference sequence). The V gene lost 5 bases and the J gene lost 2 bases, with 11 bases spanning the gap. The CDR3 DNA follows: TGTGCCAGCAGTCTGACTGTGACCACAGATACGCAGTATTTT. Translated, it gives CASSLTVTTDTQYF.

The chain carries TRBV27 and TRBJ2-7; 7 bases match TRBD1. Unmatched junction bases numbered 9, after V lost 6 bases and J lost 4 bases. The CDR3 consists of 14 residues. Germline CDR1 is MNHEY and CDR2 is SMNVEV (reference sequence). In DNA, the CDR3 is TGTGCCAGCAGCCCCGGGACAGAGTTTTACGAGCAGTACTTC. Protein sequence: CASSPGTEFYEQYF.

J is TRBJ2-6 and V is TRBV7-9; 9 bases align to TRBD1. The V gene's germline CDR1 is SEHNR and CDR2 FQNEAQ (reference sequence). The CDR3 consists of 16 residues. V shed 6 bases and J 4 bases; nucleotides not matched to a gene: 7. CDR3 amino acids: CASRLQGATGANVLTF. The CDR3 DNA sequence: TGTGCCAGCAGGTTACAGGGGGCAACGGGGGCCAACGTCCTGACTTTC.

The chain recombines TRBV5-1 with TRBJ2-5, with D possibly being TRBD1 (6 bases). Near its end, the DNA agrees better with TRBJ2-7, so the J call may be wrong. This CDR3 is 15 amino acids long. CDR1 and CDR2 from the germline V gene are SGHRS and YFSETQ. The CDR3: CASSFSTGRVIEQYF. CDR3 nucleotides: TGCGCCAGCAGCTTCTCGACAGGTAGGGTTATCGAGCAGTACTTC.

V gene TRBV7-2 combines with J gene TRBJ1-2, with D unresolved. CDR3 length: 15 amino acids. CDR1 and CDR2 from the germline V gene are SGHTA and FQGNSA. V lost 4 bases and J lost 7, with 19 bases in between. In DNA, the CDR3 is TGTGCCAGCAGCTCCCTCGCAGGCTCTCTTCGTGGCTACACCTTC. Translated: CASSSLAGSLRGYTF.

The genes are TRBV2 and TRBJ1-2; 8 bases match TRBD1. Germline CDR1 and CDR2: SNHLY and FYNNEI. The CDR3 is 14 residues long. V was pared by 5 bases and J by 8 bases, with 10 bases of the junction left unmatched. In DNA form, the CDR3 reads TGTGCCAGCAGTCCTCGACAGGGGATCAACGGCTACACCTTC. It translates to CASSPRQGINGYTF.

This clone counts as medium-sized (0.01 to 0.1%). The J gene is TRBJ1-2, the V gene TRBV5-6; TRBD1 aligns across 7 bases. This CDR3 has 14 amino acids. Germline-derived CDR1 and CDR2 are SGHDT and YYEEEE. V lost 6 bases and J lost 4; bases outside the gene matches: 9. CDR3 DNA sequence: TGTGCCAGCAACTTAGAGACAGGGTTCTATGGCTACACCTTC. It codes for CASNLETGFYGYTF. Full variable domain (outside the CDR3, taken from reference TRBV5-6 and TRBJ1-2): DAGVTQSPTHLIKTRGQQVTLRCSPKSGHDTVSWYQQALGQGPQFIFQYYEEEERQRGNFPDRFSGHQFPNYSSELNVNALLLGDSALYLCASNLETGFYGYTFGSGTRLTVV.

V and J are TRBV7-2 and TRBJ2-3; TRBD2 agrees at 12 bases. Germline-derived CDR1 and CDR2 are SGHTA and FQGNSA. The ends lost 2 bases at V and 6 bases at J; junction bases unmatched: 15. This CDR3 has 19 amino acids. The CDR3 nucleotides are TGTGCCAGCAGCTTAAAGTTCACTAGCGGGGGGCTGAGAGCGGATACGCAGTATTTT. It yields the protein CASSLKFTSGGLRADTQYF.

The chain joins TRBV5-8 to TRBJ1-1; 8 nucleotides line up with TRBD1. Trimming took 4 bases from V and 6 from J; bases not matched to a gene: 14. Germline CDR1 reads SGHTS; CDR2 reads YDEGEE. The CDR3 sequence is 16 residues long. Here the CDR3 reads CASSLKAQTGASEAFF. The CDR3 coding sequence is TGTGCCAGCAGCCTTAAGGCCCAGACAGGGGCATCTGAAGCTTTCTTT. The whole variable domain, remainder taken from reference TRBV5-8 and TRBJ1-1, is EAGVTQSPTHLIKTRGQQATLRCSPISGHTSVYWYQQALGLGLQFLLWYDEGEERNRGNFPPRFSGRQFPNYSSELNVNALELEDSALYLCASSLKAQTGASEAFFGQGTRLTVV.

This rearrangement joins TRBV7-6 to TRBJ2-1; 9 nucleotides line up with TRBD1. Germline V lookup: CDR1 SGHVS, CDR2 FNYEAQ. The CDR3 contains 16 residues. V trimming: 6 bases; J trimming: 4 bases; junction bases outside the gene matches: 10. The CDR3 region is CASSPVRDRAYNEQFF. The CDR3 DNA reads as TGTGCCAGCAGTCCAGTCCGGGACAGGGCTTACAATGAGCAGTTCTTC.

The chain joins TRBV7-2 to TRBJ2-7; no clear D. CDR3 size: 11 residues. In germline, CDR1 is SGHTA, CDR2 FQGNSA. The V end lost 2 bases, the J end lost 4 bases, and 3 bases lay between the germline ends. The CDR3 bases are TGTGCCAGCAGCTTAATATACGAGCAGTACTTC. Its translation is CASSLIYEQYF.